The next 9 T cell receptor beta chains were all read from a single sample in a study of T cell repertoires in cytomegalovirus infection. The antigens of these receptors remain unknown. TCRdb called the reads again in MiXCR, with one record for every CDR3 protein. The table includes approximately 71,000 distinct CDR3 sequences, 20% to 25% detected once. The material was CD8+ T cells from cultured PBMCs, obtained from culture after CMV antigen stimulation. The origin of the receptors is a human donor in good health (CMV status not recorded). Some clones in this sample may be carry-over from other donors' samples.

This clonotype was counted ten times or more. This sequence joins TRBV10-3 and TRBJ2-7, with D possibly being TRBD2 (6 bases). The CDR3 length is 13 residues. Trimming pared 10 bases from V and 0 bases from J, leaving 13 bases between. Germline CDR1 is ENHRY and CDR2 is SYGVKD. In DNA, the CDR3 is TGTGCCACGGGGGAGGCCAGCTCCTACGAGCAGTACTTC. This sequence encodes CATGEASSYEQYF.

The V call is TRBV4-3, the J call TRBJ1-4; 7 bases line up with TRBD1. The CDR3 covers 16 residues. With V trimmed by 2 bases and J by 5 bases, 8 bases remained unmatched. CDR1 and CDR2 (germline): LGHNA, YSLEER. This CDR3 is CASSQRTGDPNEKLFF. The CDR3 DNA reads TGCGCCAGCAGCCAACGTACAGGGGATCCCAATGAAAAACTGTTTTTT.

The J gene is TRBJ2-3, the V gene TRBV7-2; 7 bases fit TRBD2. This CDR3 is built from 14 residues. Germline V CDR1 and CDR2: SGHTA, FQGNSA. The ends lost 4 bases at V and 4 bases at J; junction bases unmatched: 5. Written as DNA, the CDR3 is TGTGCCAGCAGCTCTGGGAGGGACCCAGATACGCAGTATTTT. Translating gives CASSSGRDPDTQYF.

The chain combines TRBV2 with TRBJ1-1; D uncertain. Per germline, CDR1 SNHLY and CDR2 FYNNEI. V was pared by 0 bases and J by 5 bases, with 13 bases between. There are 15 residues in the CDR3. The CDR3 protein is CASSEALSHQTEAFF. DNA for the CDR3: TGTGCCAGCAGTGAAGCCCTTTCCCACCAGACTGAAGCTTTCTTT.

The chain uses TRBV12-3 or TRBV12-4 and TRBJ2-6; D gene uncertain. V was cut by 6 bases and J by 1 base, with 10 bases left in between. The CDR3 has 15 residues. As DNA, the CDR3 is TGTGCCAGCAGCCGATCTAGTTCTGGGGCCAACGTCCTGACTTTC. This sequence encodes CASSRSSSGANVLTF.

This clonotype was seen more than once but under ten times. The rearrangement joins TRBV6-5 to TRBJ2-5, with D hard to call. From germline, CDR1 is MNHEY and CDR2 SVGAGI. V lost 3 bases and J lost 5, with 10 bases in between. This CDR3 comprises 13 residues. The CDR3 nucleotides are TGTGCCAGCAGTTATGGATCTGAGGAGACCCAGTACTTC. Protein sequence: CASSYGSEETQYF.

V usage is TRBV7-2 and J usage is TRBJ2-1; TRBD1 or TRBD2 may be the D gene (5 bases each). Trimming shortened V by 3 bases and J by 3 bases, and 9 bases separated the two germline ends. CDR1 SGHTA and CDR2 FQGNSA come from the germline V gene. The CDR3 runs 14 residues. The CDR3 coding sequence is TGTGCCAGCAGCTTTAGGGACGGCTACAATGAGCAGTTCTTC. Amino acid sequence: CASSFRDGYNEQFF.

This clonotype was picked up a small number of times. The chain links TRBV28 to TRBJ2-1, with D possibly TRBD2 on 5 matching bases. The CDR3 consists of 11 residues. V lost 5 bases to trimming and J lost 9 bases, with 8 bases between them. Per germline, CDR1 MDHEN and CDR2 SYDVKM. CDR3 sequence: CASSPGIEQFF. Here the CDR3 DNA reads TGTGCCAGCAGTCCCGGGATTGAGCAGTTCTTC.

This clonotype has only a few counts. The genes are TRBV6-8 and TRBJ1-2, with D unclear. Trimming took off 5 bases at V and 2 bases at J, with 9 bases between the two ends. The germline V gene has CDR1 MNHGY and CDR2 SAAAGT. CDR3 length: 13 amino acids. This chain's CDR3 is CASSQDGNYGYTF. CDR3 bases: TGTGCCAGCAGTCAGGACGGAAACTATGGCTACACCTTC.